This T cell receptor beta chain is drawn from a study of blood T cell repertoires in COVID-19 (dated by TCRdb to 2020 to 2021). Regarding the research as a whole: The collaborator samples originated in the United States, Italy and Spain and spanned the acute and convalescent phases of COVID-19. The material from the prospective study consisted of cDNA or gDNA derived from T cells, B-cell-depleted T cells, or PBMCs. Subjects who had been exposed to COVID-19, were actively infected with it, or had recovered from it provided the deeply sampled blood TCRbeta repertoires that made up the dataset. The repertoires were released in a freely available public database intended as a resource for research on the immune response to SARS-CoV-2. Samples were obtained from the ongoing ImmuneRACE study (first 160 participants) and from approximately 1,200 subjects provided by 6 global collaborators. The sample metadata nearly always contained a de-identified subject ID, COVID-19 status, age in years and sex. HLA class I and class II types, where available, came from metadata supplied by the sample provider rather than from assay-based typing.

Collaborating institutions collected whole blood in K2EDTA tubes following their own protocols. Collaborator samples were shipped for TCRbeta analysis as frozen whole blood, isolated PBMCs, or DNA extracted from either sample type. Between the V and J ends, shortened by 0 bases and 2 bases respectively, the junction contains 8 bases. CDR1 is given as GTSNPN and CDR2 as SVGIG, both from the germline V gene (reference sequence). Including cysteine and phenylalanine, the CDR3 has 13 amino acids. The read is trimmed to its CDR3 DNA, 39 bases read in frame from base 1. TCRbeta CDR3 regions were amplified from genomic DNA using the immunoSEQ Assay, a bias-controlled multiplex PCR. Under the source paper's analysis protocol: The number of nucleated cells in each sample was estimated by amplification of reference gene primers within the assay. Sequence reads were collapsed and filtered to measure the absolute abundance of every unique TCRbeta CDR3 rearrangement. Productive Simpson clonality was computed per sample as the square root of Simpson's diversity index over productive rearrangements. This is the immuneACCESS table as TCRdb keeps it, with only in-frame sequences that have V and J called. A part of the clones is gone; compared with another copy, unresolved V genes explain less than half, and the rest is unexplained. V and J calls plus clone size are reproduced from that table; the DNA served to infer D and trimming. This sample comprises about 180,000 clones, roughly 88% of them detected only once. Around 3% of the sample lies in the top ten.

With respect to this clone: Its cognate antigen has yet to be identified. One base away there is no much larger clone; base qualities are not given.

Overall results and qualifications from the work: The quantity of clinical and demographic metadata differed by source and by participant and was supplied without curation.

Material for sequencing was peripheral blood. The rearranged segments are TRBV30 and TRBJ2-7; a confident D gene designation cannot be given. The TCR was taken from a man aged 60 to 69 with acute or convalescent COVID-19. The CDR3 protein is CAWSVGSAYEQYF. The sequence in DNA is TGTGCCTGGAGTGTCGGCAGCGCCTACGAGCAGTACTTC.